This TCR beta chain emerged from a study of CD4+ T cells in melanoma. TCRdb's table, derived via immunoSEQ multiplex PCR, lists solely in-frame clones and lacks some. Among about 18,000 clones listed, roughly 80% were seen once. This clone was seen only once. Its antigen remains unknown. Notes on the study in general: CD8+ T cell, macrophage and B cell function reportedly correlated with neoantigen-specific CD4+ T cells. In melanoma, neoantigen-specific CD4+ T cells reportedly differed in differentiation state.

The specimen sequenced was cells from a culture (not recorded whether cultured in vitro). This clonotype originated in a human donor with melanoma.

The CDR3 DNA follows: TGTGCCATCAGGGCGGGGCAGGGGGCCACCAATGAGCAGTTCTTC. Protein product: CAIRAGQGATNEQFF. The chain is built from TRBV10-3 and TRBJ2-1; TRBD1 matches at 8 bases. CDR3 length: 15 residues. Germline CDR1 is ENHRY and CDR2 is SYGVKD. With V trimmed by 6 bases and J by 6 bases, 10 bases remained unmatched.